This T cell receptor (beta chain) was recorded in a study of blood T cell repertoires in COVID-19. In the source study's methods: Estimated nucleated cell counts came from reference gene primer amplification. Clones were read by immunoSEQ multiplex PCR, and TCRdb kept only the in-frame ones, dropping some. D and trimming come from the DNA, and the V and J calls and clone size come from that table. The repertoire consists of hundreds of thousands of clones, with about nine tenths occurring once and the leading ten covering roughly a sixth. Those who participated ranged in age from about 18 to 89 years and resided in some 24 US areas. CDR1 is SGHNT and CDR2 is YYREEE in the germline V gene (reference sequence). Trimming removed 4 bases from V and 4 bases from J; junction bases left unmatched: 10. CDR3 length equals 15 residues.

This receptor was taken from a man younger than 35 who had recovered from COVID-19. The chain combines TRBV5-4 with TRBJ1-2, with TRBD1 matching 7 bases. The sequencing input was PBMCs or T cells enriched from blood (not recorded which). CDR3 residues: CASSRNDRAIYGYTF. CDR3 nucleotides: TGTGCCAGCAGCCGAAACGACAGGGCGATCTATGGCTACACCTTC.